This TCR beta chain comes out of a study of brain T cells in children with intractable seizures. Overall study results and limits: HCMV serostatus was not known, and viral specificity came from CDR3 similarity only.

In the case of this clone: As yet, its antigen is unknown.

The assay was immunoSEQ multiplex PCR, and TCRdb's table has in-frame clones only and misses some. The data show hundreds of thousands of clones, over 90% seen once. The sample's time point: blood from clinic visit 5 months post-surgery; TSC patient then seizure free. The sequenced cases were selected for having the highest brain T cell transcript signatures. At least one anti-epileptic drug was given before surgery. The V gene end was trimmed by 4 bases and the J gene end by 0 bases; junction bases not matched to a gene: 11. This CDR3 comprises 17 residues. CDR1 and CDR2 (germline): SGDLS, YYNGEE. This specimen was peripheral blood, taken 4 to 5 months after surgery. The chain recombines TRBV9 with TRBJ2-3, with 7 nucleotides matching TRBD2. The TCR originated in a boy less than two years old with tuberous sclerosis and intractable seizures. CDR3 in amino acids: CASSLGRLAVSTDTQYF. CDR3 bases: TGTGCCAGCAGCTTAGGGAGGCTAGCGGTAAGCACAGATACGCAGTATTTT. The full variable domain, its missing parts supplied by reference TRBV9 and TRBJ2-3, is DSGVTQTPKHLITATGQRVTLRCSPRSGDLSVYWYQQSLDQGLQFLIQYYNGEERAKGNILERFSAQQFPDLHSELNLSSLELGDSALYFCASSLGRLAVSTDTQYFGPGTRLTVL.